This TCR beta chain was identified in a study of beta chain features in type 1 diabetes. Study results and caveats: All four CD4+ subsets of Type 1 diabetes patients contained TCRB CDR3s that were moderately but significantly shorter. Comparison showed that naive, central memory and Treg TCRB repertoires appeared more similar among patients than among healthy donors.

The study reverse transcribed the entire isolated RNA, so it sequenced expressed TCRB transcripts. This table comes from immunoSEQ multiplex PCR, and its TCRdb copy is limited to in-frame clones, with some not included. The repertoire holds about 150,000 clones, around 51% seen once, with roughly 0.43% in the top ten. The CDR3 is 12 amino acids. Germline V gene data show CDR1 as SQVTM and CDR2 as ANQGSEA. The V gene end was trimmed by 6 bases and the J gene end by 1 base; junction bases not matched to a gene: 0. Every single donor gave one heparinised blood draw, and these averaged around 120 mL. Details on this clone: Its antigen is not known.

The sequenced material came from Tregs from blood. The source is a man between 18 and 35 years old in good health. The rearrangement joins TRBV29-1 to TRBJ1-5; 7 nucleotides line up with TRBD1. CDR3 bases: TGCAGCGTCAGGGGGAGCAATCAGCCCCAGCATTTT. This translates into CSVRGSNQPQHF.